This record looks at one T cell receptor beta chain sequence and its context. The record originates from a study of T cell responses to AZD1222 COVID-19 vaccine. The assay was immunoSEQ multiplex PCR, and TCRdb's table has in-frame clones only and misses some. Here the sample spans about 120,000 clones, roughly nine tenths being singletons. This specimen consisted of peripheral blood, obtained 28 days after the second AZD1222 dose. The receptor comes from an adult who received the AZD1222 COVID-19 vaccine.

As DNA, the CDR3 is TGTGCCAGCAGCCTCCGTGGGGGGCAAGAGACCCAGTACTTC. Its translation is CASSLRGGQETQYF. V and J are TRBV11-3 and TRBJ2-5, with D tentatively TRBD2 (6 bases). The ends were cut back, 5 bases at V and 2 bases at J, with 12 bases in the middle. The CDR3 loop spans 14 amino acids. Per germline, CDR1 SGHNT and CDR2 YENEEA.